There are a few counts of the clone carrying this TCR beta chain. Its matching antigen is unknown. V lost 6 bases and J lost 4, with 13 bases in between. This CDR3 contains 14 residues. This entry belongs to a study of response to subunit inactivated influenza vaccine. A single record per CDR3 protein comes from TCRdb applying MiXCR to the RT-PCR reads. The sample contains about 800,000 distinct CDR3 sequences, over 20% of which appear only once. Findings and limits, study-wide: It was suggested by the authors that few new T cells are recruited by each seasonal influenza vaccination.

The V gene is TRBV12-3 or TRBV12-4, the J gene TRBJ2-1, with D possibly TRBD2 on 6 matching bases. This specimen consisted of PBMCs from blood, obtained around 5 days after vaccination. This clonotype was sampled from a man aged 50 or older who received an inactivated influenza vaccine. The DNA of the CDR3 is TGTGCCAGCAGCCCGGGCGGGGATTACAATGAGCAGTTCTTC. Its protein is CASSPGGDYNEQFF.